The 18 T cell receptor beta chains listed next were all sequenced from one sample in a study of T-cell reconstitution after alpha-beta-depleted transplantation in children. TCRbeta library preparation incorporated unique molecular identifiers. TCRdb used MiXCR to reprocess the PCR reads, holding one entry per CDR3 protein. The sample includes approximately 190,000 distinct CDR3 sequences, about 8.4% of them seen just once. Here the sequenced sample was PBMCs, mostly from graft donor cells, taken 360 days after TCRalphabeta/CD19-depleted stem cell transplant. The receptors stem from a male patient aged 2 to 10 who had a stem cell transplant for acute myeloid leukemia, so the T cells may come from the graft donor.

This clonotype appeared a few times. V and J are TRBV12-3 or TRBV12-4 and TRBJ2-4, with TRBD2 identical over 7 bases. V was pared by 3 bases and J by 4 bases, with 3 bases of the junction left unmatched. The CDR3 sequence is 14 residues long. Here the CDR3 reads CASSLSGLKNIQYF. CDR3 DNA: TGTGCCAGCAGTTTGTCGGGACTAAAAAACATTCAGTACTTC.

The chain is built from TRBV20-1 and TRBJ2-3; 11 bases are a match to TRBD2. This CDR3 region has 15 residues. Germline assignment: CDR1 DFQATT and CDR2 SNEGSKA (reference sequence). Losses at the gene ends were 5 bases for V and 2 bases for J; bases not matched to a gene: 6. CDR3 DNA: TGCAGTGCTTTTAGCGGGAGGGGGTCCACAGATACGCAGTATTTT. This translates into CSAFSGRGSTDTQYF.

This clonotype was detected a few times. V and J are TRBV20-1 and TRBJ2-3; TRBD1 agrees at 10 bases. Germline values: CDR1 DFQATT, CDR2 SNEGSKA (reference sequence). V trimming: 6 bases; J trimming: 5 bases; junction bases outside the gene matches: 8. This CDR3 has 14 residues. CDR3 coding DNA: TGCAGTGCGGGAGACAGGGGGCAAGGAGATACGCAGTATTTT. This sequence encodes CSAGDRGQGDTQYF.

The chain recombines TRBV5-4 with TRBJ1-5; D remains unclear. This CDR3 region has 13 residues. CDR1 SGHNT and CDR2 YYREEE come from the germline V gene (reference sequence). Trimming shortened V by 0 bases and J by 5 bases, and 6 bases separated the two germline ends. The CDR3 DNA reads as TGTGCCAGCAGCTTGGGCCAGGATCAGCCCCAGCATTTT. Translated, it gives CASSLGQDQPQHF.

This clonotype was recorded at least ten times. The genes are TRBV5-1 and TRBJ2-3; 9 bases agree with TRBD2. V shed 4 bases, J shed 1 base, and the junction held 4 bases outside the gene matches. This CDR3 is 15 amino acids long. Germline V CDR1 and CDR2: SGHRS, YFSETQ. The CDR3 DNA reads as TGCGCCAGCAGCGACCAGCGGGGGGGCACAGATACGCAGTATTTT. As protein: CASSDQRGGTDTQYF.

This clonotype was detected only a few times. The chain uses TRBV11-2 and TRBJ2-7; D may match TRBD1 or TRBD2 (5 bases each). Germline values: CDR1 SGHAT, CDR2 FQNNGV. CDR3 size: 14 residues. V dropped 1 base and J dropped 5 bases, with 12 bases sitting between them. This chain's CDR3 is CASSLVWGSHEQYF. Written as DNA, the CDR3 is TGTGCCAGCAGCTTAGTCTGGGGGTCCCACGAGCAGTACTTC.

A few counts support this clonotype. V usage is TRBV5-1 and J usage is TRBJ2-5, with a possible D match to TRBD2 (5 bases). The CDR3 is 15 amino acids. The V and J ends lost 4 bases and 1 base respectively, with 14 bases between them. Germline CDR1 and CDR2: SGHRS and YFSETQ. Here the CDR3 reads CASSVGGRFQETQYF. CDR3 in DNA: TGCGCCAGCAGCGTCGGCGGGCGATTCCAAGAGACCCAGTACTTC. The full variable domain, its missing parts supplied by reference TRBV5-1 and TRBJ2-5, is KAGVTQTPRYLIKTRGQQVTLSCSPISGHRSVSWYQQTPGQGLQFLFEYFSETQRNKGNFPGRFSGRQFSNSRSEMNVSTLELGDSALYLCASSVGGRFQETQYFGPGTRLLVL.

CDR3 sequence: CSAPRWGVSSYNEQFF. The DNA of the CDR3 is TGCAGCGCCCCCAGGTGGGGGGTAAGCTCCTACAATGAGCAGTTCTTC. The rearrangement uses TRBV29-1 and TRBJ2-1; D is possibly TRBD2 (6 bases). This CDR3 region has 16 residues. Germline CDR1 and CDR2: SQVTM and ANQGSEA. Trimming took off 7 bases at V and 0 bases at J, with 19 bases between the two ends.

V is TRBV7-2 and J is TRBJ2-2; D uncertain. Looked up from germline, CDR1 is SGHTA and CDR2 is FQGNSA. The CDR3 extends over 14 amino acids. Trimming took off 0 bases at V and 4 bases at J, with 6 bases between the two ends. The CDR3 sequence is CASSLAGSTGELFF. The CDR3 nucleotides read TGTGCCAGCAGCTTAGCGGGCAGCACCGGGGAGCTGTTTTTT.

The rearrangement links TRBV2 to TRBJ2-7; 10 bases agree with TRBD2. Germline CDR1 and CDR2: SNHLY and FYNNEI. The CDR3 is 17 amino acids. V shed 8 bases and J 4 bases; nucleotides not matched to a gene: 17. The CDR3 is CASVDRAPGTSVYEQYF. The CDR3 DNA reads TGTGCCAGCGTGGACAGGGCACCCGGGACTAGCGTATACGAGCAGTACTTC.

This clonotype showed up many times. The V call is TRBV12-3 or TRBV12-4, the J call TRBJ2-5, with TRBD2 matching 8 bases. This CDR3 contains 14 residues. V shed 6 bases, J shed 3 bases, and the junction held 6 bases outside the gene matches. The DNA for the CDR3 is TGTGCCAGCAGCCTAAGCGGGAGCAAAGAGACCCAGTACTTC. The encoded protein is CASSLSGSKETQYF.

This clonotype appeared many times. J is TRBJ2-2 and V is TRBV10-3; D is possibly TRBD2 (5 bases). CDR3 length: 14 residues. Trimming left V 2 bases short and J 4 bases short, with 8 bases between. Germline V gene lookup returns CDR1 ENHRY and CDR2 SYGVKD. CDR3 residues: CAISEVRGTGELFF. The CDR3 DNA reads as TGTGCCATCAGTGAGGTTCGGGGCACCGGGGAGCTGTTTTTT.

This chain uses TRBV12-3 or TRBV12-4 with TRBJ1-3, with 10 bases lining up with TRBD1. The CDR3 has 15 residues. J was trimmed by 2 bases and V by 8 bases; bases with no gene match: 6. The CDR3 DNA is TGTGCCAGCGGGTGGACAGGGGGAGCTGGAAACACCATATATTTT. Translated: CASGWTGGAGNTIYF.

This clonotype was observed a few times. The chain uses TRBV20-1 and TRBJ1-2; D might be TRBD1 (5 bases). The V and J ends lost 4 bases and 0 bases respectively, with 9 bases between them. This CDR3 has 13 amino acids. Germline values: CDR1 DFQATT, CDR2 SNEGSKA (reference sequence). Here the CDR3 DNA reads TGCAGTGCTACCCAGGGATCTAACTATGGCTACACCTTC. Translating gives CSATQGSNYGYTF.

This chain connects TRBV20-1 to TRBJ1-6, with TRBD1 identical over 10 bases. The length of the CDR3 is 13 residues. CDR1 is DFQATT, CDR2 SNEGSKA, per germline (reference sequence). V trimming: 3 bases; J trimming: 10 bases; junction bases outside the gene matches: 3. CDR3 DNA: TGCAGTGCTAGCGGGACAGGGGTCTCACCCCTCCACTTT. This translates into CSASGTGVSPLHF.

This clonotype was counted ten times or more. The CDR3 loop reads CASSVDGEPTEAFF. CDR3 nucleotide sequence: TGTGCCAGCAGCGTAGATGGGGAACCGACTGAAGCTTTCTTT. The chain uses TRBV9 and TRBJ1-1, with D hard to call. Trimming removed 0 bases from V and 5 bases from J, with 11 bases in between. Germline CDR1 reads SGDLS; CDR2 reads YYNGEE. The CDR3 spans 14 residues.

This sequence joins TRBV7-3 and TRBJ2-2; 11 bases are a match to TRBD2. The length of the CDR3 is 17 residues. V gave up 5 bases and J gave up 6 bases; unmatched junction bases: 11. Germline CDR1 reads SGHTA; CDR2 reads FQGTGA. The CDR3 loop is CASSLLAGGSFAGELFF. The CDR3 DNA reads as TGTGCCAGCAGCCTCCTAGCGGGGGGTTCTTTTGCCGGGGAGCTGTTTTTT.

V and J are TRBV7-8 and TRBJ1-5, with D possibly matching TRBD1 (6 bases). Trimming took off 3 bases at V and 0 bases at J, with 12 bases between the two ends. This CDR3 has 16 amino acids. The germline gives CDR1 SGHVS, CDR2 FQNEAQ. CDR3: CASSFHRVASNQPQHF. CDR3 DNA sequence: TGTGCCAGCAGCTTCCACAGGGTAGCTAGCAATCAGCCCCAGCATTTT.